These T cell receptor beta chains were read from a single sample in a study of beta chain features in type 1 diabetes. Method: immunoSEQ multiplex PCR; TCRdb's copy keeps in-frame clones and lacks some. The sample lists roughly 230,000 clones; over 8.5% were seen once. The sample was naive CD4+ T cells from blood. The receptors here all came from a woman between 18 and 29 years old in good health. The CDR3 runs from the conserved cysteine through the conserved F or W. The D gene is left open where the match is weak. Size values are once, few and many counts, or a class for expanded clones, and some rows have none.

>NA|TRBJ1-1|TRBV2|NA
TGTGCCAGCCGGGTAGGGGCGAACGGCGGAGCTTTCTTT
CASRVGANGGAFF
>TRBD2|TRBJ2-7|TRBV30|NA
TGTGCCTGGACTAGCGGTGACTACGAGCAGTACTTC
CAWTSGDYEQYF
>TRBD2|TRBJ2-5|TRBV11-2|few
TGTGCCAGGGGGCTGCGGGAGGTGGCAGAGACCCAGTACTTC
CARGLREVAETQYF
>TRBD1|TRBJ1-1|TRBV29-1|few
TGCAGCGTAAGACAGGGTTTGAACACTGAAGCTTTCTTT
CSVRQGLNTEAFF
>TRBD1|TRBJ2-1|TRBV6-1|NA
TGTGCCAGCAGTCTTAAGGGGGCGTATGAGCAGTTCTTC
CASSLKGAYEQFF
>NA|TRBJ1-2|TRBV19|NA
TGTGCCAGTAGGACGATCCCACAGCGGAGCTACACCTTC
CASRTIPQRSYTF
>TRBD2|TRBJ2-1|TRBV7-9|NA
TGTGCCAGCAGCTTAGTCGGGACTAGCTTGAATGAGCAGTTCTTC
CASSLVGTSLNEQFF
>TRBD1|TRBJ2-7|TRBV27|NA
TGTGCCAGCAGTTCTCAGGGGGCTTACGAGCAGTACTTC
CASSSQGAYEQYF
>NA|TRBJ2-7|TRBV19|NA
TGTGCCAGTAGAAGGGCCGCGGCGGGATTGTACGAGCAGTACTTC
CASRRAAAGLYEQYF
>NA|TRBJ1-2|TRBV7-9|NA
TGTGCCAGCAGCCTCACCTCAGCTAACTATGGCTACACCTTC
CASSLTSANYGYTF
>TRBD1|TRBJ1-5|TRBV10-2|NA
TGCGCCAGCAAGATCGACAGGGGGAATAATCAGCCCCAGCATTTT
CASKIDRGNNQPQHF
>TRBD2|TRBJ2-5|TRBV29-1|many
TGCAGCGTGACAGGACTAGCGGATTTCCAAGAGACCCAGTACTTC
CSVTGLADFQETQYF
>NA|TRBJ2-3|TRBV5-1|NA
TGCGCCAGCAGCTCGGGCCGGGCGGGTACGCAGTATTTT
CASSSGRAGTQYF
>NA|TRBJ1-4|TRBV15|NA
TGTGCCACCAGCAGAGTCCGGAGTTCTAATGAAAAACTGTTTTTT
CATSRVRSSNEKLFF
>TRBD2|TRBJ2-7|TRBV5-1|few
TGCGCCAGCAGCTTTAGCGGGGGGTCTGCCTACGAGCAGTACTTC
CASSFSGGSAYEQYF
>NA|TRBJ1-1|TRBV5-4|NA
TGTGCCAGCAGCTTGGTAATGAGCATGAACACTGAAGCTTTCTTT
CASSLVMSMNTEAFF
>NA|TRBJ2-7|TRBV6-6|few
TGTGCCAGCAGTTACGACAGGTCCGAACAGTACTTC
CASSYDRSEQYF